The clone carrying this T cell receptor (beta chain) was picked up one time. Its antigen is undetermined. The method was immunoSEQ multiplex PCR; TCRdb's version includes in-frame clones alone and lacks a portion of them. The sample contains more than 500,000 clones, around 96% of which appear only once. V was clipped by 5 bases and J by 4 bases; unmatched bases: 9. The V gene's germline CDR1 is MNHEY and CDR2 SMNVEV (reference sequence). This CDR3 is built from 15 residues. This sample is part of a study of shared clonotypes between healthy human individuals. Study results and caveats: The study found roughly 5.3% of naive CD4 clonotypes shared across a few donors. Larger estimated richness was generally seen in naive subsets than in memory subsets. Despite large depth, sorted-subset datasets appeared incompletely sequenced.

J is TRBJ2-7 and V is TRBV27, with 9 bases that match TRBD1. Sequencing used naive CD4+ T cells sorted from blood. Subset indicated: CD45RA+ positively selected. The sequence was obtained from a woman aged 25 to 39 in good health. CDR3 residues: CASSRWTGAPYEQYF. CDR3 nucleotide sequence: TGTGCCAGCAGTAGATGGACAGGGGCTCCGTACGAGCAGTACTTC.